What follows are 19 T cell receptor beta chains derived from one specimen sequenced in a study of OX40 agonist ivuxolimab in advanced cancers. Libraries were prepared by immunoSEQ multiplex PCR; TCRdb keeps only in-frame clonotypes and omits some of them. The sample includes some 95,000 clones, around 90% seen only once; the top ten take 0.5%. The material sequenced was CD4+ or CD8+ T cells sorted from blood, taken in a trial of the OX40 agonist ivuxolimab. These receptors originate from an adult with an advanced solid tumor such as melanoma, head and neck, liver or kidney cancer.

This chain links TRBV2 with TRBJ1-3; no clear D gene. This CDR3 is 13 amino acids long. V was clipped by 3 bases and J by 1 base, with 4 bases between them. CDR1 is SNHLY, CDR2 FYNNEI, per germline. For the CDR3, the DNA is TGTGCCAGCAGTGAGACTTCTGGAAACACCATATATTTT. Protein: CASSETSGNTIYF.

The DNA for the CDR3 is TGTGCCAGCAGCTTAGTGGGAAAAATTAACTATGGCTACACCTTC. Translated, it gives CASSLVGKINYGYTF. This sequence joins TRBV7-2 and TRBJ1-2, with D hard to call. The germline CDR1 and CDR2 sequences are SGHTA and FQGNSA. The CDR3 spans 15 residues. The V end lost 1 base, the J end lost 1 base, and 10 bases lay between the germline ends.

The chain has TRBV7-3 and TRBJ1-1; D gene unclear. Looked up from germline, CDR1 is SGHTA and CDR2 is FQGTGA. The V and J ends lost 5 bases and 3 bases respectively, with 10 bases between them. The CDR3 has 13 residues. CDR3 in DNA: TGTGCCAGCAGCCCCGACCGCCACACTGAAGCTTTCTTT. This gives the protein CASSPDRHTEAFF. Variable domain in full (rest from reference TRBV7-3 and TRBJ1-1): GAGVSQTPSNKVTEKGKYVELRCDPISGHTALYWYRQSLGQGPEFLIYFQGTGAADDSGLPNDRFFAVRPEGSVSTLKIQRTERGDSAVYLCASSPDRHTEAFFGQGTRLTVV.

The chain joins TRBV2 to TRBJ1-1; a weak D match, TRBD1 (6 bases). The germline V gene encodes CDR1 SNHLY and CDR2 FYNNEI. Trimming removed 8 bases at V and 2 bases at J, with 12 bases between. This CDR3 comprises 13 residues. CDR3 sequence: CASRSGENTEAFF. CDR3 DNA: TGTGCCAGCCGCTCAGGGGAAAACACTGAAGCTTTCTTT.

The genes are TRBV5-8 and TRBJ1-5; possibly TRBD1 for D (5 bases). The CDR3 is made up of 17 amino acids. The V end was cut by 3 bases, the J end by 0 bases, with 16 bases between. Germline loops: CDR1 SGHTS, CDR2 YDEGEE. CDR3 region: CASSSPGRGGSNQPQHF. CDR3 sequence (DNA): TGTGCCAGCAGCTCCCCGGGGAGGGGCGGTAGCAATCAGCCCCAGCATTTT. Full variable domain (outside the CDR3, taken from reference TRBV5-8 and TRBJ1-5): EAGVTQSPTHLIKTRGQQATLRCSPISGHTSVYWYQQALGLGLQFLLWYDEGEERNRGNFPPRFSGRQFPNYSSELNVNALELEDSALYLCASSSPGRGGSNQPQHFGDGTRLSIL.

V is TRBV6-5 and J is TRBJ1-1; 8 nucleotides align to TRBD1. This CDR3 region has 14 residues. Germline values: CDR1 MNHEY, CDR2 SVGAGI. The V and J ends lost 5 bases and 4 bases, in that order; junction bases with no gene match: 6. In nucleotides, the CDR3 is TGTGCCAGCAGTCAGGACAGGGATAGCACTGAAGCTTTCTTT. Translation: CASSQDRDSTEAFF.

This chain joins TRBV6-4 and TRBJ1-1; D gene ambiguous. Germline V gene sequence: CDR1 MRHNA, CDR2 SNTAGT. The CDR3 runs 12 residues. Trimming removed 0 bases from V and 9 bases from J, with 8 bases in between. The CDR3 region has the DNA TGTGCCAGCAGTGACTCGGGAAGGCAAGCTTTCTTT. Translating gives CASSDSGRQAFF.

V and J are TRBV2 and TRBJ1-5; D uncertain. CDR3 length equals 13 residues. Germline values: CDR1 SNHLY, CDR2 FYNNEI. V was pared by 4 bases and J by 1 base, with 5 bases between. In DNA form, the CDR3 reads TGTGCCAGCAGTGTGCAGAGCAATCAGCCCCAGCATTTT. Translating it yields CASSVQSNQPQHF. Using reference TRBV2 and TRBJ1-5 for the parts outside the CDR3, the full variable domain is EPEVTQTPSHQVTQMGQEVILRCVPISNHLYFYWYRQILGQKVEFLVSFYNNEISEKSEIFDDQFSVERPDGSNFTLKIRSTKLEDSAMYFCASSVQSNQPQHFGDGTRLSIL.

The rearrangement uses TRBV4-2 and TRBJ2-3; D could derive from TRBD1 or TRBD2 (5 bases each). Germline CDR1 is LGHNA and CDR2 is YNFKEQ. The CDR3 runs 16 residues. V lost 1 base, J lost 2 bases, and 13 bases lay in between. CDR3 bases: TGTGCCAGCAGCCAAGGGGGGTGGGGGACCACAGATACGCAGTATTTT. This sequence encodes CASSQGGWGTTDTQYF.

The CDR3 region is CASSFRGAGTEAFF. The CDR3 DNA reads TGTGCCAGCAGCTTTAGGGGGGCGGGTACTGAAGCTTTCTTT. The genes are TRBV7-9 and TRBJ1-1; D possibly corresponds to TRBD1 (6 bases). The CDR3 is 14 amino acids. CDR1 and CDR2 (germline): SEHNR, FQNEAQ (reference sequence). V dropped 3 bases and J dropped 5 bases, with 13 bases sitting between them.

This chain uses TRBV7-2 with TRBJ2-7; D is possibly TRBD2 (7 bases). The germline V gene has CDR1 SGHTA and CDR2 FQGNSA. This CDR3 is 17 amino acids long. Trimming pared 1 base from V and 4 bases from J, leaving 20 bases between. Here the CDR3 DNA reads TGTGCCAGCAGCTTAGTTTCTGGGGGCGGACTAGGGTACGAGCAGTACTTC. It encodes CASSLVSGGGLGYEQYF.

The rearrangement uses TRBV7-9 and TRBJ1-2, with unresolved D. Trimming cost V 1 base and J 1 base, with 13 bases left between them. This CDR3 is built from 16 residues. CDR1 is SEHNR, CDR2 FQNEAQ, per germline (reference sequence). CDR3 residues: CASSLGADWGNYGYTF. CDR3 in DNA: TGTGCCAGCAGCTTAGGGGCAGACTGGGGTAACTATGGCTACACCTTC. Drawing the rest from reference TRBV7-9 and TRBJ1-2, the complete variable domain is DTGVSQNPRHKITKRGQNVTFRCDPISEHNRLYWYRQTLGQGPEFLTYFQNEAQLEKSRLLSDRFSAERPKGSFSTLEIQRTEQGDSAMYLCASSLGADWGNYGYTFGSGTRLTVV.

This clone was observed once. The V and J genes are TRBV10-2 and TRBJ2-7; D uncertain. V lost 3 bases and J 0 bases, leaving 18 bases between the germline ends. Germline V gene data show CDR1 as WSHSY and CDR2 as SAAADI. This CDR3 region has 17 residues. As DNA, the CDR3 is TGCGCCAGCAGTGACGTGGGGAAAAAAAAGACCTCCTACGAGCAGTACTTC. Translating it yields CASSDVGKKKTSYEQYF.

The rearrangement uses TRBV27 and TRBJ2-2, with D perhaps matching TRBD1 or TRBD2 (5 bases each). Germline CDR1 MNHEY, CDR2 SMNVEV (reference sequence). This CDR3 is built from 14 residues. The ends were cut back, 5 bases at V and 7 bases at J, with 14 bases in the middle. The CDR3 nucleotides are TGTGCCAGCAGTGCCCGGGGCCTGAACGGGGAGCTGTTTTTT. Protein: CASSARGLNGELFF.

The V call is TRBV15, the J call TRBJ1-5; the match to TRBD1 covers 7 bases. This CDR3 is built from 14 residues. CDR1 is LNHNV and CDR2 is YYDKDF in the germline V gene (reference sequence). The V segment lost 3 bases and the J segment 3 bases; nucleotides outside the gene matches: 2. The CDR3 spells CATSRTGPNQPQHF. DNA of the CDR3: TGTGCCACCAGCAGGACAGGGCCCAATCAGCCCCAGCATTTT.

This chain links TRBV10-1 with TRBJ1-3; 7 bases are a match to TRBD1. This CDR3 contains 16 residues. The ends lost 9 bases at V and 8 bases at J; junction bases unmatched: 19. Germline CDR1 WNHNN, CDR2 SYGVQD (reference sequence). The CDR3 region has the DNA TGCGCCAGGTTTCGAGGGCAGGGGGGGTATAGGGACACCATATATTTT. This translates into CARFRGQGGYRDTIYF.

The chain couples TRBV2 to TRBJ2-1; D remains ambiguous. Trimming took off 6 bases at V and 10 bases at J, with 16 bases between the two ends. This CDR3 comprises 13 residues. From germline, CDR1 is SNHLY and CDR2 FYNNEI. The CDR3 coding sequence is TGTGCCAGCAGGGATGATGGGCGTAGAGAGCAGTTCTTC. Its protein product is CASRDDGRREQFF.

V usage is TRBV9 and J usage is TRBJ1-1, with D uncertain. The CDR3 has 14 amino acids. In germline, CDR1 is SGDLS, CDR2 YYNGEE. Trimming stripped 5 bases from V and 4 bases from J, with 15 bases between. The CDR3 loop is CASSREIEATEAFF. In nucleotides, the CDR3 is TGTGCCAGCAGTAGAGAAATAGAAGCCACTGAAGCTTTCTTT. Complete variable domain (other parts from reference TRBV9 and TRBJ1-1): DSGVTQTPKHLITATGQRVTLRCSPRSGDLSVYWYQQSLDQGLQFLIQYYNGEERAKGNILERFSAQQFPDLHSELNLSSLELGDSALYFCASSREIEATEAFFGQGTRLTVV.

V is TRBV6-1 and J is TRBJ2-2; D unclear. The CDR3 totals 15 residues. V gave up 2 bases and J gave up 4 bases, with 11 bases separating them. Germline V gene sequence: CDR1 MNHNS, CDR2 SASEGT. CDR3 sequence: CASSEMSVGTGELFF. CDR3 sequence (DNA): TGTGCCAGCAGTGAAATGTCAGTAGGCACCGGGGAGCTGTTTTTT.